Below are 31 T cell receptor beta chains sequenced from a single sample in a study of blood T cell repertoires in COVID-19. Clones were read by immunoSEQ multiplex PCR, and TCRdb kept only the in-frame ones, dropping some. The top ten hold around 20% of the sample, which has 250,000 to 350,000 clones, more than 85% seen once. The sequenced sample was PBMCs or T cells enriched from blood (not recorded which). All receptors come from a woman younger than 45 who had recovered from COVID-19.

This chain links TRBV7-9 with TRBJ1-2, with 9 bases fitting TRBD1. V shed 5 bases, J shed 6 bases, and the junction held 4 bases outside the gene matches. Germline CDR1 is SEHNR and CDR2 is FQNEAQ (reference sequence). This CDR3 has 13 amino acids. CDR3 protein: CASSPQGADGYTF. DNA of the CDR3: TGTGCCAGCAGCCCACAGGGGGCAGATGGCTACACCTTC. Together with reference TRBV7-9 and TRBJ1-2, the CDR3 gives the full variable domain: DTGVSQNPRHKITKRGQNVTFRCDPISEHNRLYWYRQTLGQGPEFLTYFQNEAQLEKSRLLSDRFSAERPKGSFSTLEIQRTEQGDSAMYLCASSPQGADGYTFGSGTRLTVV.

Here the CDR3 reads CASTKATSGGNNEQFF. CDR3 coding DNA: TGTGCCAGCACTAAGGCGACTAGCGGGGGGAACAATGAGCAGTTCTTC. The chain combines TRBV27 with TRBJ2-1, with 13 bases lining up with TRBD2. This CDR3 region has 16 residues. The V and J ends lost 7 bases and 5 bases, in that order; junction bases with no gene match: 8. Per the germline V gene, CDR1 is MNHEY and CDR2 is SMNVEV (reference sequence).

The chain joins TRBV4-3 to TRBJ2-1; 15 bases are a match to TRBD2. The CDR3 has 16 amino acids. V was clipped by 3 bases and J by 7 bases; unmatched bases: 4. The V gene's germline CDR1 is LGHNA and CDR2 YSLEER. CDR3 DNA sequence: TGCGCCAGCAGCCATACCGGGACTAGCGGGAGGAATGAGCAGTTCTTC. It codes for CASSHTGTSGRNEQFF.

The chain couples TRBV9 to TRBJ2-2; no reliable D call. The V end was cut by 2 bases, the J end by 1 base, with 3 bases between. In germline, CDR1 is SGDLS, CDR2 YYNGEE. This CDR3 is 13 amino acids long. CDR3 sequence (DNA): TGTGCCAGCAGCGTCGGGAACACCGGGGAGCTGTTTTTT. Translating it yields CASSVGNTGELFF.

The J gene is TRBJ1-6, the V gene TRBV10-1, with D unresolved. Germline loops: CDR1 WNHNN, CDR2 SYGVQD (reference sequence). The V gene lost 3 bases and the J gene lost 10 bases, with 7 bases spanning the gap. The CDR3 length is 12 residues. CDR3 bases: TGCGCCAGCAGTGAAGCTTCCTCACCCCTCCACTTT. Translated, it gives CASSEASSPLHF.

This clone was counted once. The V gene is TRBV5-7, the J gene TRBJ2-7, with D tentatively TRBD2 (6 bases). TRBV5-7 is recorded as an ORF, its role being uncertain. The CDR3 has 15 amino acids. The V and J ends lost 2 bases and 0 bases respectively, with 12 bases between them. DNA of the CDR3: TGTGCCAGCAGCTTCCCAGGAGGGGCCTCCTACGAGCAGTACTTC. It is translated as CASSFPGGASYEQYF.

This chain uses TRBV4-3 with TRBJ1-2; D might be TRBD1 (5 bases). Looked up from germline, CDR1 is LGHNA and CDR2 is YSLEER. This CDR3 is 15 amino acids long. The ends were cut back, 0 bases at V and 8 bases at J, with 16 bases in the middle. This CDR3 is CASSQEPGGKGGYTF. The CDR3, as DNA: TGCGCCAGCAGCCAAGAACCGGGGGGGAAAGGAGGCTACACCTTC.

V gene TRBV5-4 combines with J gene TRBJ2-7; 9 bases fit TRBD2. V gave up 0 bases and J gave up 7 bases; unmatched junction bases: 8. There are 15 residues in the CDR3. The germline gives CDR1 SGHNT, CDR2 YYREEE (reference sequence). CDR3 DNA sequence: TGTGCCAGCAGCTTGGTGGCGGGAGGGCCGCAAGAGCAGTACTTC. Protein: CASSLVAGGPQEQYF.

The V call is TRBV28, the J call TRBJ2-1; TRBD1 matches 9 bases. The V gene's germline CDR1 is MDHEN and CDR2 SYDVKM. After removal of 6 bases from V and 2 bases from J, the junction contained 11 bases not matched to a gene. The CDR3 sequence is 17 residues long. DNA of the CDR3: TGTGCCAGCAGACCCCAACAGGGGGCGATGGCCTACAATGAGCAGTTCTTC. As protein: CASRPQQGAMAYNEQFF.

This CDR3 reads CASSLTGHLYEQYF. DNA for the CDR3: TGTGCCAGCAGTTTGACGGGACACCTCTACGAGCAGTACTTC. The chain is built from TRBV28 and TRBJ2-7; possibly TRBD1 for D (6 bases). Trimming removed 3 bases at V and 3 bases at J, with 12 bases between. Germline V gene data show CDR1 as MDHEN and CDR2 as SYDVKM. The CDR3 is 14 residues long.

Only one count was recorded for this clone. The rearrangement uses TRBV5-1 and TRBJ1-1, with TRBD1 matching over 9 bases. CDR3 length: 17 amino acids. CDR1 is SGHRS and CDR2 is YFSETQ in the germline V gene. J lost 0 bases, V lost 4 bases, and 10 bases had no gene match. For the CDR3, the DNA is TGCGCCAGCAGCCCACGTTGGGACAGGGAAATGAACACTGAAGCTTTCTTT. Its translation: CASSPRWDREMNTEAFF. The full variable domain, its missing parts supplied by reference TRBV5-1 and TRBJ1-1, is KAGVTQTPRYLIKTRGQQVTLSCSPISGHRSVSWYQQTPGQGLQFLFEYFSETQRNKGNFPGRFSGRQFSNSRSEMNVSTLELGDSALYLCASSPRWDREMNTEAFFGQGTRLTVV.

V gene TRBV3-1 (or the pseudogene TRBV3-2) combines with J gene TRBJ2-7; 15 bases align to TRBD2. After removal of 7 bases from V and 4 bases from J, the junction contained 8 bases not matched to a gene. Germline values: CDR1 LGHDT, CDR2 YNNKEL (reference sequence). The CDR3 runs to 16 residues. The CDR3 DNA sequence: TGTGCCAGCACCTCTGGACTAGCGGGAGGGCGGTACGAGCAGTACTTC. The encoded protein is CASTSGLAGGRYEQYF.

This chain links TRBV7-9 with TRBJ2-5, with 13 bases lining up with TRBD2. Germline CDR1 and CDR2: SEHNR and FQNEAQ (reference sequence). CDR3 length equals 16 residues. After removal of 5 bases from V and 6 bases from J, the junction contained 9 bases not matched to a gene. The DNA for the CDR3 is TGTGCCAGCAGCCCCCTACTAGCGGGGGGGGAAAAGACCCAGTACTTC. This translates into CASSPLLAGGEKTQYF. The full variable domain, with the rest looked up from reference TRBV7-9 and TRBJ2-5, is DTGVSQNPRHKITKRGQNVTFRCDPISEHNRLYWYRQTLGQGPEFLTYFQNEAQLEKSRLLSDRFSAERPKGSFSTLEIQRTEQGDSAMYLCASSPLLAGGEKTQYFGPGTRLLVL.

DNA of the CDR3: TGTGCCAGCAGAGAAAGGGGACAGGCAACCCTTGTCGGCTACACCTTC. Protein product: CASRERGQATLVGYTF. This chain uses TRBV28 with TRBJ1-2, with 8 bases identical to TRBD1. CDR3 length: 16 residues. Trimming removed 6 bases from V and 8 bases from J; junction bases left unmatched: 17. CDR1 and CDR2 from the germline V gene are MDHEN and SYDVKM.

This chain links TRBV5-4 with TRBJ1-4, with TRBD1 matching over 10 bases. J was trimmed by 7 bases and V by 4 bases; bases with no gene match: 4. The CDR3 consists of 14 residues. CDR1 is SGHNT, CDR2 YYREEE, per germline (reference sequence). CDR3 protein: CASSRQGAGEKLFF. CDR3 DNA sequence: TGTGCCAGCAGCCGACAGGGGGCGGGTGAAAAACTGTTTTTT.

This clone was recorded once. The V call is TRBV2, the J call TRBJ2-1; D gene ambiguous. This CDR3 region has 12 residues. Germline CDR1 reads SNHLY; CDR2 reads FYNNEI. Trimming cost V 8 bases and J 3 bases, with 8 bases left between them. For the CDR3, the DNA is TGTGCCAGCGTGAGAGACTACAATGAGCAGTTCTTC. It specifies CASVRDYNEQFF.

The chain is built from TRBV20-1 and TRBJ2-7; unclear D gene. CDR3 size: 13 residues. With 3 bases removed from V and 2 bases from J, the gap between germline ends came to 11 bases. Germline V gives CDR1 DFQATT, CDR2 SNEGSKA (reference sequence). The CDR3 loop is CSASGGLAYEQYF. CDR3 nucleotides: TGCAGTGCTAGTGGTGGGCTGGCCTACGAGCAGTACTTC.

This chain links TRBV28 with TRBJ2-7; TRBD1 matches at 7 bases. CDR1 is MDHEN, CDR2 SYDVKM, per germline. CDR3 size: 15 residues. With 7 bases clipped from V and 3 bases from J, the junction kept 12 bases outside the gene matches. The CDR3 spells CASTPGPTGNYEQYF. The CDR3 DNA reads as TGTGCCAGCACCCCGGGGCCGACAGGGAACTACGAGCAGTACTTC.

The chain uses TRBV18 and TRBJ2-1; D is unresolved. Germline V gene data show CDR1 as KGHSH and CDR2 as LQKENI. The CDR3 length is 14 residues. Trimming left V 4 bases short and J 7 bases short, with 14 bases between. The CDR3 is CASSLSRGTNEQFF. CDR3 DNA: TGTGCCAGCTCACTCTCACGAGGAACGAATGAGCAGTTCTTC.

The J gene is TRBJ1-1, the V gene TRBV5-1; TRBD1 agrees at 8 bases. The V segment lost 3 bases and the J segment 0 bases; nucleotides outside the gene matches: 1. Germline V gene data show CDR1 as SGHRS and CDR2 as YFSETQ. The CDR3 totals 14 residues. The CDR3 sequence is CASSSDRVNTEAFF. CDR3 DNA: TGCGCCAGCAGCTCGGACAGGGTGAACACTGAAGCTTTCTTT.

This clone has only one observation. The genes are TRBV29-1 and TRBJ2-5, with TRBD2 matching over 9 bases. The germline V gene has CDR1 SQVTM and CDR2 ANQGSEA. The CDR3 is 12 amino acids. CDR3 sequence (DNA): TGCAGTGCTCTAGCGGGGAAGGAGACCCAGTACTTC. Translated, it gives CSALAGKETQYF.

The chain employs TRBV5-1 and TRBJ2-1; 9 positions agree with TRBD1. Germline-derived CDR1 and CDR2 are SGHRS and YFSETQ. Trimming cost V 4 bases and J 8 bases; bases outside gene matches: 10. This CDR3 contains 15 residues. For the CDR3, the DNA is TGCGCCAGCAGCCCTGGGCGGGACAGGGCAGATGAGCAGTTCTTC. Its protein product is CASSPGRDRADEQFF.

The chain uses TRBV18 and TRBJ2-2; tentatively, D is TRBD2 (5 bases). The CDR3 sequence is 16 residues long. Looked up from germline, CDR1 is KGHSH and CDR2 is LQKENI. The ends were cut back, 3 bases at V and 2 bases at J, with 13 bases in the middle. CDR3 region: CASSPERAANTGELFF. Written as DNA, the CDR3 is TGTGCCAGCTCACCGGAGAGGGCGGCCAACACCGGGGAGCTGTTTTTT.

As DNA, the CDR3 is TGTGCCACCTCTATAGAGTACAATGAGCAGTTCTTC. Translating gives CATSIEYNEQFF. J is TRBJ2-1 and V is TRBV12-3 or TRBV12-4; no clear D gene. This CDR3 spans 12 amino acids. V shed 10 bases and J shed 4 bases, with 11 bases lying between them.

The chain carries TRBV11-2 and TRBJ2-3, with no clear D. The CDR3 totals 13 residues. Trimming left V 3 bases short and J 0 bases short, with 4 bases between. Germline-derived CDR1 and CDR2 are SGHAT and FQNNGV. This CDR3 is CASSFRSTDTQYF. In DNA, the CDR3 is TGTGCCAGCAGCTTTAGAAGCACAGATACGCAGTATTTT.

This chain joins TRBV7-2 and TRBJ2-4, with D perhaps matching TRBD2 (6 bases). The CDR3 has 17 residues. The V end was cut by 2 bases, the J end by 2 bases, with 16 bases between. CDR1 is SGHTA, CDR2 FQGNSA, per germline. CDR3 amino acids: CASSLFLGLSPKNIQYF. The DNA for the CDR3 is TGTGCCAGCAGCTTATTTTTGGGACTTAGTCCCAAAAACATTCAGTACTTC.

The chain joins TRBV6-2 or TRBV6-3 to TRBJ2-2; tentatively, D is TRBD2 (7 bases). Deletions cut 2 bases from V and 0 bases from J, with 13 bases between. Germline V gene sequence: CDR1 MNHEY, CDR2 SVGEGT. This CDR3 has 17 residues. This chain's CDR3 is CASSYNPGGTNTGELFF. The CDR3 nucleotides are TGTGCCAGCAGTTACAACCCGGGGGGCACGAACACCGGGGAGCTGTTTTTT.

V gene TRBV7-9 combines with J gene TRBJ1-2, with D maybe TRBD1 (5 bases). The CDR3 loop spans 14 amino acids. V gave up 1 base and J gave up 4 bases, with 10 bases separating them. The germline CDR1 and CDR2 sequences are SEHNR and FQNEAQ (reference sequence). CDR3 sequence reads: CASSLDGHLYGYTF. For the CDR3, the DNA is TGTGCCAGCAGCTTAGACGGACACCTCTATGGCTACACCTTC.

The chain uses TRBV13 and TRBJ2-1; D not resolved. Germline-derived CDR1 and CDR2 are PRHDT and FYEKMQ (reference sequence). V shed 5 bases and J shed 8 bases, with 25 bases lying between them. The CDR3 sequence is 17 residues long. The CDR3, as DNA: TGTGCCAGCAGCCTGGTGGGCGAATTACCCTTGGGCTATGAGCAGTTCTTC. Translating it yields CASSLVGELPLGYEQFF.

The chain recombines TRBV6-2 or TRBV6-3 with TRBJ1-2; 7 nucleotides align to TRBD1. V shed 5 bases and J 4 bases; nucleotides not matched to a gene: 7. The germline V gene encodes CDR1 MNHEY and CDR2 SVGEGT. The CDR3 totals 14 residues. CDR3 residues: CASSRQGWVYGYTF. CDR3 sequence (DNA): TGTGCCAGCAGTCGACAGGGCTGGGTCTATGGCTACACCTTC.

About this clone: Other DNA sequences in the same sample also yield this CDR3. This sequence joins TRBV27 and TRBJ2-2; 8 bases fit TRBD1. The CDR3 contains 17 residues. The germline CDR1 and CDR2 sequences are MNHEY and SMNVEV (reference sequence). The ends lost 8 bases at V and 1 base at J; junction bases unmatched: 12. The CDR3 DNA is TGTGCCAGCGCCGGGACAGGCGTCCAGAGGAACACCGGGGAGCTGTTTTTT. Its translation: CASAGTGVQRNTGELFF.